Listed here is a single T cell receptor beta chain. This clonotype was counted only a few times. Its antigen remains unidentified. Qualities for individual bases were not recorded, and no much larger clone is one base off. A patient counted as having stable Graves' hyperthyroidism if no progression to ophthalmopathy occurred over 18 months of follow-up. Hyperthyroidism patients were aged 18 to 65 years and newly diagnosed, with disease duration of less than 2 months. Exclusion was applied to patients with uncontrolled infections, other autoimmune diseases, pregnancy or lactation. Diagnoses were established on the basis of clinical symptoms, serum thyroxine and TRAb, thyroid ultrasound, and orbital computed tomography. PBMCs were separated from roughly 10 ml of fresh peripheral blood using Ficoll-Paque density gradient centrifugation. Total RNA was extracted with Trizol reagent, and quality was checked on an Agilent 2100 Bioanalyzer.

The data stem from a study of T cells in Graves' hyperthyroidism and ophthalmopathy (dated by TCRdb to between 2019 and 2020). For the wider study: Peripheral blood was sampled at the time of initial diagnosis, prior to any treatment. To identify TCR V-J signatures that set the groups apart, the researchers used a discovery cohort of 95 to 100 patients, made up of 40 to 45 with Graves' ophthalmopathy and 55 to 65 with stable Graves' hyperthyroidism. Prospective prediction of ophthalmopathy was tested in an independent validation cohort consisting of 18 to 20 hyperthyroidism patients and 15 to 17 patients who later progressed to ophthalmopathy. For training and testing, the roughly 93 patients in the discovery cohort were randomly divided in a 7:3 ratio. In about 6 Graves' hyperthyroidism patients, the study also compared T-cell repertoires from thyroid tissue with T-cell repertoires from blood. Following sampling, methimazole starting at 30 mg daily was given to hyperthyroidism patients, and high-dose intravenous methylprednisolone was given to ophthalmopathy patients. The paper describes TCR Vbeta CDR3 sequencing of about 140 peripheral blood samples, made up of fewer than 50 ophthalmopathy patients, over 70 hyperthyroidism patients and 17 progressor patients.

Reading from cysteine to phenylalanine, the CDR3 counts 14 amino acids. The sequence is cut down to CDR3 DNA, 42 bases in frame from base 1. CDR1 and CDR2 were assigned from the germline V gene (reference sequence) as MNHEY and SMNVEV. Trimming at the junction amounts to 4 bases on V and 0 bases on J, and the germline ends lie 9 bases apart. The TCR beta CDR3 regions were amplified from the RNA transcripts. The first round of RT-PCR for the TCR CDR3 was performed with the HTBI primer set and the Qiagen OneStep RT-PCR kit. Libraries were constructed in a second round of multiplex PCR, after which size selection and purification were carried out. The libraries were sequenced on an Illumina HiSeq2000 using paired-end 100 bp reads. The authors processed their data as follows. SOAPnuke was used to process the raw data, removing reads that contained adapters or uncalled bases, had a mean Phred below 15, or lacked an exact match to the constant primer or identifier. COPE v1.2.5 was used to merge high-quality paired reads, and clonotypes were defined as unique nucleotide sequences. MiTCR v1.1 was used to align the clonotypes against IMGT TRBV, TRBD and TRBJ reference segments. The analysis included only V-J combinations with a frequency above 0.0001, which together covered around 99% of the repertoires. A TCS score was defined as the ratio of F50 (clonal expansion) to E x V (chaos), with BLOSUM62-based TCRdist applied between CDR3 peptides within each V-J. Welch's t-statistics and random forest reduced around 520 V-J features to roughly 13, which were used in a naive Bayes classifier (R e1071). TCRdb redid the processing of the public reads, applying fastp at Q25 and MiXCR, and retained in-frame beta chains. Merged by CDR3 protein, the rows form single entries marked with the most common genes and DNA. None of the V and J calls come from the authors' own analysis; TCRdb made them. Counted in this sample were fewer than 900,000 distinct CDR3 sequences; less than 20% of them appeared once. The top ten clones comprise approximately 8.4% of the sample.

Study-wide conclusions, independent of this receptor: Ophthalmopathy was separated from stable hyperthyroidism by a 13 V-J signature model, with around 88% sensitivity and about 81% specificity obtained in cross-validation and 80%/75% obtained in testing. Sample size was not statistically predetermined, and blinding of investigators to group allocation was not performed. Most expanded thyroid clonotypes (frequency above 0.001) were also found in blood, which suggests that blood repertoires may mirror thyroid immune responses. In validation, progression to ophthalmopathy was predicted by the model with 70.59% sensitivity and around 75% specificity, a median of 6.5 months before onset.

The source material was blood. The receptor comes from a young man with Graves' hyperthyroidism. This sequence uses TRBV27 and TRBJ2-5; the D gene cannot be named for sure. The CDR3 sequence is CASSSYAYQETQYF. The DNA sequence is as follows: TGTGCCAGCAGTTCCTACGCGTACCAAGAGACCCAGTACTTC.